These 20 T cell receptor beta chains were all obtained from the same sample, sequenced in a study of cytomegalovirus exposure and HLA in healthy donors. TCRdb keeps only in-frame clones here, not all; method: immunoSEQ multiplex PCR. This table holds 250,000 to 400,000 clones, nearly 90% found once. The sequenced sample consisted of PBMCs. Source of these receptors: a man aged 25 to 40 in good health and CMV-seronegative.

V usage is TRBV2 and J usage is TRBJ2-3, with 12 bases identical to TRBD2. The CDR3 has 15 residues. The trim removed 7 bases at V and 8 bases at J, leaving 10 bases unmatched. Germline V CDR1 and CDR2: SNHLY, FYNNEI. CDR3 sequence (DNA): TGTGCCAGCACTAGCGGGGGGGATCCTTACGGTACGCAGTATTTT. It translates to CASTSGGDPYGTQYF.

This chain uses TRBV19 with TRBJ2-7, with 8 bases lining up with TRBD1. V shed 3 bases, J shed 5 bases, and the junction held 9 bases outside the gene matches. The germline CDR1 and CDR2 sequences are LNHDA and SQIVND (reference sequence). This CDR3 contains 15 residues. The CDR3 DNA reads as TGTGCCAGTAGTATTAACCGGGACAGGATCCACGAGCAGTACTTC. Translation: CASSINRDRIHEQYF.

V gene TRBV14 combines with J gene TRBJ2-1; D is perhaps TRBD2 (5 bases). The CDR3 spans 11 residues. Deletions cut 1 base from V and 13 bases from J, with 8 bases between. Germline loops: CDR1 SGHDN, CDR2 FVKESK. As DNA, the CDR3 is TGTGCCAGCAGCCAAGGGGCGGGTCAGTTCTTC. Amino acids: CASSQGAGQFF.

The chain carries TRBV27 and TRBJ1-5, with D uncertain. CDR3 size: 14 residues. The ends were cut back, 5 bases at V and 3 bases at J, with 11 bases in the middle. In germline, CDR1 is MNHEY, CDR2 SMNVEV (reference sequence). The CDR3 nucleotides are TGTGCCAGCAGTCAAGGCAGGATCAATCAGCCCCAGCATTTT. Protein sequence: CASSQGRINQPQHF.

The chain has TRBV25-1 and TRBJ2-7; maybe TRBD1 (6 bases). Looked up from germline, CDR1 is MGHDK and CDR2 is SYGVNS. Trimming left V 3 bases short and J 3 bases short, with 9 bases between. This CDR3 has 13 amino acids. The CDR3 sequence: CASSDYRDYEQYF. Here the CDR3 DNA reads TGTGCCAGCAGTGATTACAGGGACTACGAGCAGTACTTC.

The chain employs TRBV29-1 and TRBJ2-2; 8 positions agree with TRBD1. The germline gives CDR1 SQVTM, CDR2 ANQGSEA. V lost 4 bases and J lost 5; bases outside the gene matches: 12. The CDR3 is made up of 16 amino acids. The CDR3 region has the DNA TGCAGCGTTGGAGGCAGGGGGCGTGAAGGGACCGGGGAGCTGTTTTTT. It yields the protein CSVGGRGREGTGELFF.

This chain connects TRBV5-6 to TRBJ1-3; the D gene is possibly TRBD1 (6 bases). This CDR3 is built from 13 residues. Trimming took off 3 bases at V and 8 bases at J, with 12 bases between the two ends. CDR1 and CDR2 from the germline V gene are SGHDT and YYEEEE. The chain's CDR3 is CASSSGQRDTIYF. Here the CDR3 DNA reads TGTGCCAGCAGCTCCGGACAGAGGGACACCATATATTTT. Full variable domain (missing parts from reference TRBV5-6 and TRBJ1-3): DAGVTQSPTHLIKTRGQQVTLRCSPKSGHDTVSWYQQALGQGPQFIFQYYEEEERQRGNFPDRFSGHQFPNYSSELNVNALLLGDSALYLCASSSGQRDTIYFGEGSWLTVV.

This chain joins TRBV5-1 and TRBJ2-5, with 13 nucleotides matching TRBD2. Germline CDR1 reads SGHRS; CDR2 reads YFSETQ. The trim removed 0 bases at V and 3 bases at J, leaving 5 bases unmatched. This CDR3 is built from 17 residues. DNA for the CDR3: TGCGCCAGCAGCTTGGCACTAGCGGGGGGGCCAGAAGAGACCCAGTACTTC. Protein: CASSLALAGGPEETQYF.

The sample holds one count of this clone. The V gene is TRBV4-3, the J gene TRBJ2-7; possible D gene TRBD1, 6 bases. V was shortened by 1 base and J by 8 bases, with 15 bases between the two germline ends. Germline-derived CDR1 and CDR2 are LGHNA and YSLEER. The CDR3 sequence is 14 residues long. CDR3: CASSQGPDRAKQYF. In DNA form, the CDR3 reads TGCGCCAGCAGCCAAGGTCCGGACAGAGCAAAGCAGTACTTC.

The chain joins TRBV10-3 to TRBJ2-7, with 15 bases that match TRBD2. J was trimmed by 5 bases and V by 6 bases; bases with no gene match: 14. Germline-derived CDR1 and CDR2 are ENHRY and SYGVKD. The CDR3 spans 18 residues. For the CDR3, the DNA is TGTGCCATCAGCAGGACTAGCGGGGGGGCCGGTCCTATCAACGAGCAGTACTTC. Its protein is CAISRTSGGAGPINEQYF.

Only one count was recorded for this clone. This chain links TRBV11-2 with TRBJ2-7; TRBD1 matches 9 bases. The germline CDR1 and CDR2 sequences are SGHAT and FQNNGV. The CDR3 is made up of 16 amino acids. V was pared by 3 bases and J by 3 bases, with 9 bases of the junction left unmatched. CDR3 nucleotides: TGTGCCAGCAGCTTGGTCGTTACAGGGGGCCTCTACGAGCAGTACTTC. Its protein is CASSLVVTGGLYEQYF.

The gene calls are TRBV6-1 and TRBJ1-1, with a tentative D call TRBD1 (6 bases). V was cut by 1 base and J by 12 bases, with 9 bases left in between. The germline V gene encodes CDR1 MNHNS and CDR2 SASEGT. There are 11 residues in the CDR3. CDR3 region: CASSEVGGTFF. The CDR3, as DNA: TGTGCCAGCAGTGAAGTAGGGGGAACTTTCTTT.

The rearrangement uses TRBV10-3 and TRBJ1-6, with 10 bases that match TRBD1. The CDR3 is made up of 14 amino acids. Germline V gene data show CDR1 as ENHRY and CDR2 as SYGVKD. V lost 10 bases to trimming and J lost 2 bases; unmatched junction nucleotides: 2. This CDR3 is CASGQGAYNSPLHF. CDR3 DNA: TGTGCCAGCGGACAGGGGGCCTATAATTCACCCCTCCACTTT.

This CDR3 is CATAGSPISYEQYF. The CDR3 DNA follows: TGTGCCACCGCAGGCTCTCCCATTTCCTACGAGCAGTACTTC. The V gene is TRBV10-3, the J gene TRBJ2-7; D uncertain. This CDR3 is 14 amino acids long. Germline loops: CDR1 ENHRY, CDR2 SYGVKD. V lost 10 bases and J lost 1, with 17 bases in between.

The J gene is TRBJ1-3, the V gene TRBV4-1, with D unclear. The CDR3 is 15 amino acids. Germline V gene lookup returns CDR1 MGHRA and CDR2 YSYEKL. V was pared by 2 bases and J by 0 bases, with 8 bases between. CDR3 bases: TGCGCCAGCAGCCAATGGTCAGGCTCTGGAAACACCATATATTTT. Amino acids: CASSQWSGSGNTIYF.

This chain uses TRBV14 with TRBJ2-2; D might be TRBD2 (6 bases). Trimming took off 0 bases at V and 5 bases at J, with 16 bases between the two ends. Germline-derived CDR1 and CDR2 are SGHDN and FVKESK. The CDR3 has 17 amino acids. Here the CDR3 DNA reads TGTGCCAGCAGCCAAGATGGGGCCTCTCGGGGGACCGGGGAGCTGTTTTTT. This translates into CASSQDGASRGTGELFF.

The chain uses TRBV5-1 and TRBJ2-2; D remains ambiguous. This CDR3 is built from 13 residues. Germline V gene sequence: CDR1 SGHRS, CDR2 YFSETQ. Trimming cost V 5 bases and J 4 bases, with 9 bases left between them. In DNA form, the CDR3 reads TGCGCCAGCAGTTCTCAGTCCACCGGGGAGCTGTTTTTT. Amino acids: CASSSQSTGELFF.

V gene TRBV6-6 combines with J gene TRBJ1-1, with 10 bases fitting TRBD1. Trimming at V came to 7 bases and at J to 3 bases, leaving 11 bases not matched to a gene. Per germline, CDR1 MNHNY and CDR2 SVGAGI (reference sequence). This CDR3 has 16 residues. The CDR3 protein is CASKTGQGRFHTEAFF. In nucleotides, the CDR3 is TGTGCCAGCAAGACGGGACAGGGGCGGTTTCACACTGAAGCTTTCTTT.

This clone has only a few counts. This chain uses TRBV27 with TRBJ2-1; a possible D gene is TRBD1 (6 bases). V lost 3 bases and J lost 0, with 12 bases in between. CDR1 MNHEY and CDR2 SMNVEV come from the germline V gene (reference sequence). The CDR3 has 16 residues. The DNA for the CDR3 is TGTGCCAGCAGTTTTTTGGGGGCGCTCTCCTACAATGAGCAGTTCTTC. It codes for CASSFLGALSYNEQFF.

The chain couples TRBV5-8 to TRBJ2-7, with 8 nucleotides matching TRBD1. CDR3 length: 13 residues. Germline CDR1 and CDR2: SGHTS and YDEGEE. Trimming at V came to 3 bases and at J to 3 bases, leaving 2 bases not matched to a gene. The CDR3 region has the DNA TGTGCCAGCAGCTCCGGGACAGGCTACGAGCAGTACTTC. It codes for CASSSGTGYEQYF.